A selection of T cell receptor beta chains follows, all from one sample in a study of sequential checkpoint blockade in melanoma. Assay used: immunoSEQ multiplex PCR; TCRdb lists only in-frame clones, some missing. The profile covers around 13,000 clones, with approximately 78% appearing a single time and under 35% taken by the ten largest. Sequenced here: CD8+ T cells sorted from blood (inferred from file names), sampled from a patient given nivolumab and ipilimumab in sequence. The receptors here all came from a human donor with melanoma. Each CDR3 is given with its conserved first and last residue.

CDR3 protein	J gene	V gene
CASSPLNREGEQYF	TRBJ2-7	TRBV6-6
CASSTDRDSYEQYF	TRBJ2-7	TRBV5-6
CASSQDYSYLTEQFF	TRBJ2-1	TRBV14
CAGSASGGSSYEQYF	TRBJ2-7	TRBV9
CASSLTAGWLQETQYF	TRBJ2-5	TRBV7-8
CASSERASGETQYF	TRBJ2-5	TRBV9
CASSLGTSSADTQYF	TRBJ2-3	TRBV7-9
CASSQEAGRKGKGYTF	TRBJ1-2	TRBV14
CASSQDLRSSYNEQFF	TRBJ2-1	TRBV5-4
CASMEVDRGLNEQFF	TRBJ2-1	TRBV2
CASSLGLAGDYNEQFF	TRBJ2-1	TRBV27
CASTLGGSRDIDEQFF	TRBJ2-1	TRBV7-9
CASSDSSGQRETQYF	TRBJ2-5	TRBV25-1
CASSVGQGSREQYF	TRBJ2-7	TRBV9
CASSEGGVSTGELFF	TRBJ2-2	TRBV6-4
CASSQARGAGANVLTF	TRBJ2-6	TRBV28
CASTPVELAGFGEQFF	TRBJ2-1	TRBV9
CAISLAGLSETQYF	TRBJ2-5	TRBV10-3
CASSTDREDQPQHF	TRBJ1-5	TRBV18
CAIAYRYF	TRBJ2-7	TRBV10-3
CASSKAMSGGPSEQFF	TRBJ2-1	TRBV21-1
CASSYRSYRVEAFF	TRBJ1-1	TRBV6-5
CASSSQGLFF	TRBJ2-2	TRBV7-9
CASSVGSLAGSSYEQYF	TRBJ2-7	TRBV9
CASSSLGLHEQFF	TRBJ2-1	TRBV7-9
CASSLTGTSGRTDTQYF	TRBJ2-3	TRBV5-1
CASRTGPGNTIYF	TRBJ1-3	TRBV2
CASSELAGRTDTQYF	TRBJ2-3	TRBV9
CASSVDRGIHEQYF	TRBJ2-7	TRBV9
CASSPGLMNTEAFF	TRBJ1-1	TRBV25-1
CASSKIQGPLTDTQYF	TRBJ2-3	TRBV19
CASSWGDSDSHNEQFF	TRBJ2-1	TRBV7-3
CASSQSRGSSYNSPLHF	TRBJ1-6	TRBV16
CAALGLAGDNEQFF	TRBJ2-1	TRBV10-2
CSVSGTGGNEQYF	TRBJ2-7	TRBV29-1
CSVEGGLGYGYTF	TRBJ1-2	TRBV29-1
CASRPGIRDIYETQYF	TRBJ2-5	TRBV11-2
CASSHSYEQYF	NA	TRBV14
CASTQGYRYEQYF	TRBJ2-7	TRBV23-1
CASSGRGYVNEQFF	TRBJ2-1	TRBV6-5
CASSQRTRPYSYEQYF	TRBJ2-7	TRBV19
CASSNWDIVSNQPQHF	TRBJ1-5	TRBV19
CASRASTGIAGELFF	TRBJ2-2	TRBV28
CASSKRGPYEQYF	TRBJ2-7	TRBV7-8
CSAGQGADTIYF	TRBJ1-3	TRBV29-1
CASSVERGHTDTQYF	TRBJ2-3	TRBV9
CASSFFTSGYNEQFF	TRBJ2-1	TRBV11-2
CASSSRTKEQFF	TRBJ2-1	TRBV5-7
CASSKTQGWTEAFF	TRBJ1-1	TRBV19